A single sample gave rise to the 13 T cell receptor beta chains below, sequenced in a study of spatial heterogeneity in lung cancer (dated by TCRdb to the late 2010s). Reading the label with the study, this specimen's time point is: blood at routine non-recurrence follow-up after resection. Libraries were made using 5' RACE. Sequencing was carried out with a NextSeq 500. The public reads were run again by TCRdb, first through fastp at Q25 and then through MiXCR, and only productive beta chains were kept. Each CDR3 protein appears once, grouped with its most common genes and DNA. This sample has roughly 99,000 distinct CDR3 sequences in its table, and roughly a fifth of those were observed once. The ten top clones hold 21% of the sample. The sequencing used PBMCs, collected at follow-up. These receptors originate from a male donor with early-stage non-small cell lung cancer.

Of note for this clonotype: Its ends do not fully match the called genes, so a read error is possible. The rearrangement uses TRBV6-1 and TRBJ1-5; D not certain. Looked up from germline, CDR1 is MNHNS and CDR2 is SASEGT. CDR3 length: 15 amino acids. CDR3 amino acids: CASSGDPAGNQHQHF. CDR3 sequence (DNA): TGTGCCAGCAGTGGAGACCCCGCGGGCAATCAGCACCAGCATTTT.

This chain uses TRBV29-1 with TRBJ1-2; 10 bases are shared with TRBD1. Germline lookup yields CDR1 SQVTM and CDR2 ANQGSEA. Trimming removed 6 bases from V and 1 base from J; junction bases left unmatched: 2. The CDR3 spans 13 residues. CDR3 sequence reads: CSVGQGFNYGYTF. Here the CDR3 DNA reads TGCAGCGTGGGACAGGGGTTTAACTATGGCTACACCTTC.

This clonotype was picked up a small number of times. The gene calls are TRBV2 and TRBJ2-7; 9 bases match TRBD2. The trim removed 6 bases at V and 2 bases at J, leaving 11 bases unmatched. Germline V gene sequence: CDR1 SNHLY, CDR2 FYNNEI. The CDR3 is 16 amino acids. The CDR3 DNA reads as TGTGCCAGCAGCGGAAAAGGACTAGCGTCTACCTACGAGCAGTACGTC. It encodes CASSGKGLASTYEQYV.

This clonotype was seen more than once but under ten times. The gene calls are TRBV27 and TRBJ2-7; D is perhaps TRBD1 (5 bases). The V end was cut by 0 bases, the J end by 7 bases, with 10 bases between. Germline assignment: CDR1 MNHEY and CDR2 SMNVEV (reference sequence). The CDR3 runs 13 residues. The CDR3, as DNA: TGTGCCAGCAGTTTATCGGCAGGGCGAGAGCAGTACGTC. Translation: CASSLSAGREQYV.

The CDR3 region is CSARSGAVYEQYF. The CDR3 DNA sequence: TGCAGTGCTAGAAGTGGAGCCGTCTACGAGCAGTACTTC. The chain couples TRBV20-1 to TRBJ2-7; D is ambiguous. V was clipped by 2 bases and J by 3 bases, with 11 bases between them. In germline, CDR1 is DFQATT, CDR2 SNEGSKA (reference sequence). CDR3 size: 13 residues.

The chain is built from TRBV20-1 and TRBJ1-3, with D uncertain. CDR1 and CDR2 from the germline V gene are DFQATT and SNEGSKA (reference sequence). This CDR3 has 14 residues. The V end was cut by 3 bases, the J end by 0 bases, with 9 bases between. CDR3 DNA sequence: TGCAGTGCTAGCGTCCAGCCCTCTGGAAACACCATATATTTT. Its translation: CSASVQPSGNTIYF.

The chain is built from TRBV24-1 and TRBJ2-2, with TRBD2 identical over 11 bases. This CDR3 comprises 18 residues. Looked up from germline, CDR1 is KGHDR and CDR2 is SFDVKD. The V and J ends lost 3 bases and 0 bases, in that order; junction bases with no gene match: 5. The CDR3 is CATSDPTSGASNTGELFF. The CDR3, as DNA: TGTGCCACCAGTGATCCGACTAGCGGGGCTTCGAACACCGGGGAGCTGTTTTTT.

This clonotype occurred a few times. The gene calls are TRBV12-3 or TRBV12-4 and TRBJ2-2; D call uncertain. V was shortened by 4 bases and J by 5 bases, with 8 bases between the two germline ends. CDR3 size: 13 residues. DNA of the CDR3: TGTGCCAGCAGTTCACAAGGAACCGGGGAGCTGTTTTTT. It specifies CASSSQGTGELFF.

This clonotype was seen a handful of times. This chain joins TRBV5-1 and TRBJ1-5; TRBD1 aligns across 9 bases. The CDR3 is 16 residues long. V shed 0 bases and J 3 bases; nucleotides not matched to a gene: 4. Germline V gene data show CDR1 as SGHRS and CDR2 as YFSETQ. The CDR3: CASSLGDRGYNQPQHF. Here the CDR3 DNA reads TGCGCCAGCAGCTTGGGAGACAGGGGGTACAATCAGCCCCAGCATTTT.

The chain carries TRBV23-1 and TRBJ2-1, with D tentatively TRBD1 (6 bases). TRBV23-1 carries the ORF label, with uncertain function. With 3 bases removed from V and 4 bases from J, the gap between germline ends came to 13 bases. The CDR3 totals 15 residues. The CDR3 DNA follows: TGCGCCAGCAGTCACCGGGACACACATTACAATGAGCAGTTCTTC. Amino acids: CASSHRDTHYNEQFF.

The chain joins TRBV3-1 to TRBJ2-7; D perhaps matches TRBD1 (5 bases). Germline lookup yields CDR1 LGHDT and CDR2 YNNKEL (reference sequence). This CDR3 is built from 15 residues. V dropped 4 bases and J dropped 2 bases, with 15 bases sitting between them. The CDR3 DNA follows: TGTGCCAGCAGCCCGGATGGGGCGCCAACCTACGAGCAGTACTTC. It translates to CASSPDGAPTYEQYF.

This clonotype was seen only a few times. The J gene is TRBJ2-5, the V gene TRBV7-9, with D unresolved. CDR1 is SEHNR, CDR2 FQNEAQ, per germline (reference sequence). Trimming removed 2 bases at V and 1 base at J, with 8 bases between. The CDR3 is 14 residues long. CDR3 loop: CASSLSVSQETQYF. Here the CDR3 DNA reads TGTGCCAGCAGCTTATCGGTCAGCCAAGAGACCCAGTACTTC.

A few counts support this clonotype. The J gene is TRBJ1-5, the V gene TRBV30; no reliable D call. The CDR3 totals 16 residues. The germline V and J ends were trimmed by 4 bases and 3 bases, with 19 bases remaining between them. Germline V gene lookup returns CDR1 GTSNPN and CDR2 SVGIG (reference sequence). The CDR3 DNA reads as TGTGCCTGGAAGCGTAATAACTTACACCACAATCAGCCCCAGCATTTT. Amino acid sequence: CAWKRNNLHHNQPQHF.